The rows below give T cell receptor beta chains drawn from one sample of a study of shared clonotypes between healthy human individuals. The repertoire was sequenced with immunoSEQ multiplex PCR; TCRdb's copy has only in-frame clones and lacks some. The sample has some 2.1 million clones, about 95% seen once. The sample was naive CD8+ T cells sorted from blood. Receptors originate from a young man in good health. CDR3s leave out the opening cysteine and the closing phenylalanine or tryptophan. Each record gives: V gene, D gene, J gene, CDR3 protein. D genes are given only for firm matches.

v_gene: TRBV5-1
d_gene: TRBD2
j_gene: TRBJ2-2
CDR3aa: ASSPGLAGVLSTGELF

v_gene: TRBV5-4
d_gene: .
j_gene: TRBJ2-3
CDR3aa: ASSLDPADTQY

v_gene: TRBV19
d_gene: .
j_gene: TRBJ1-3
CDR3aa: ASNRGNTIY

v_gene: TRBV15
d_gene: .
j_gene: TRBJ2-3
CDR3aa: ATSSGLSGTDTQY

v_gene: TRBV9
d_gene: .
j_gene: TRBJ1-3
CDR3aa: ASSLARDGRNTIY

v_gene: TRBV6-5
d_gene: .
j_gene: TRBJ2-5
CDR3aa: ASSSSWPPAQETQY

v_gene: TRBV19
d_gene: .
j_gene: TRBJ2-7
CDR3aa: ASSIPLSYEQY

v_gene: TRBV5-5
d_gene: .
j_gene: TRBJ2-1
CDR3aa: ASSFWRGDEQF

v_gene: TRBV5-8
d_gene: .
j_gene: TRBJ2-7
CDR3aa: ASSPGGSRYEQY

v_gene: TRBV5-1
d_gene: .
j_gene: TRBJ1-1
CDR3aa: ASSLAAGSTNTEAF